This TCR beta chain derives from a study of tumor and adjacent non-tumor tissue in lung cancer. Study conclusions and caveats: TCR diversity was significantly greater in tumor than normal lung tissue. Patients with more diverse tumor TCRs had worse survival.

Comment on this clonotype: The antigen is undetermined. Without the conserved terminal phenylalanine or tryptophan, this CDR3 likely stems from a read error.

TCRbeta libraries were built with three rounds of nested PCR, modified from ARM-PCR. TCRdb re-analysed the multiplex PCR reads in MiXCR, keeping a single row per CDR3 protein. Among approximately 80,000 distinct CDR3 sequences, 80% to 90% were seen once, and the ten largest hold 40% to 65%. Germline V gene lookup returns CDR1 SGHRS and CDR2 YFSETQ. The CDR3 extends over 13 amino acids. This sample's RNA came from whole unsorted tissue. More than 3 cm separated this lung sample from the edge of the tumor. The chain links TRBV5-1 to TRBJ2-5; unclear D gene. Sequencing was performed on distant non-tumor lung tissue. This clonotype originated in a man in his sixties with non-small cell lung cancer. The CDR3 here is CVCSLRQPVGQYS. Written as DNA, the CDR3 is TGCGTCTGCAGCTTGAGACAACCGGTAGGCCAGTACTCC.